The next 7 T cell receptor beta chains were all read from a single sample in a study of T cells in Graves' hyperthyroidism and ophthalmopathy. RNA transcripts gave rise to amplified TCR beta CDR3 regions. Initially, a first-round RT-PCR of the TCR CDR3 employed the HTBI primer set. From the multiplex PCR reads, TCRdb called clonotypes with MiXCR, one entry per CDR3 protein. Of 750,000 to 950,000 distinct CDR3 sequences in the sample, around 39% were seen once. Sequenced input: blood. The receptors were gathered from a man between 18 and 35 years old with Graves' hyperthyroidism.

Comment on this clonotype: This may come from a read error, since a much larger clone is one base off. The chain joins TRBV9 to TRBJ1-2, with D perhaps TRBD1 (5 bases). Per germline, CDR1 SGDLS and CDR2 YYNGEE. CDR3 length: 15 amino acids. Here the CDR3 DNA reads TGTGCCACCAGCGGTGGGGGGACGGAGAACTATGGCTACACCTTC. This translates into CATSGGGTENYGYTF.

The CDR3 spells CSVSTGGRRAFF. CDR3 bases: TGCAGCGTTTCAACAGGGGGACGTCGGGCTTTCTTT. The gene calls are TRBV29-1 and TRBJ1-1, with TRBD1 matching 8 bases. This CDR3 region has 12 residues. V dropped 5 bases and J dropped 11; count of bases not matched to a gene: 10. Per the germline V gene, CDR1 is SQVTM and CDR2 is ANQGSEA.

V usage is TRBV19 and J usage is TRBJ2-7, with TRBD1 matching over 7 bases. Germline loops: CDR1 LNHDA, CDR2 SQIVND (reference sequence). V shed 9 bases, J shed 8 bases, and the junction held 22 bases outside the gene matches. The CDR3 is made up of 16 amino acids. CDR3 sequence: CASDLTGSSNQPQQYF. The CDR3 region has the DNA TGTGCCAGCGATTTGACAGGGTCGAGCAATCAGCCCCAGCAGTACTTC.

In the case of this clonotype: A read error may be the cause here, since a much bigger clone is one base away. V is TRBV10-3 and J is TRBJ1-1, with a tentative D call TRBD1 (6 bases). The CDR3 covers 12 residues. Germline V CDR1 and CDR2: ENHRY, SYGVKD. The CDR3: CVSRGAGTEAFF. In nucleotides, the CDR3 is TGTGTCTCGCGGGGGGCAGGGACTGAAGCTTTCTTT.

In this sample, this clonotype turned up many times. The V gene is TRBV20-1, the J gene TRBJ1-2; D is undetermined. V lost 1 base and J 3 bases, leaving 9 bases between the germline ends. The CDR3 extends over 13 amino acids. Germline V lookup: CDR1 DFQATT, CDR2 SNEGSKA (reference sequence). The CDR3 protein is CSARVGTDYGYTF. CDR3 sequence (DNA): TGCAGTGCTAGAGTTGGCACGGACTATGGCTACACCTTC.

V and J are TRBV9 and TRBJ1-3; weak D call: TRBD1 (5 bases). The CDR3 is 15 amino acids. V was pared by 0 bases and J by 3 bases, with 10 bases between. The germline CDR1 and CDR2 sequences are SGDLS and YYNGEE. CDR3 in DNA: TGTGCCAGCAGCGTAGATCCAGGGAGTGGAAACACCATATATTTT. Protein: CASSVDPGSGNTIYF.

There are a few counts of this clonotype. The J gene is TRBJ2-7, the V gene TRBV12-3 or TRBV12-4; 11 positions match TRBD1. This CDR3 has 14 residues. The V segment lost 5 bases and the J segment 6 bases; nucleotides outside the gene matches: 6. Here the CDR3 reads CASSPGQGVVEQYF. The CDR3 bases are TGTGCCAGCAGTCCGGGACAGGGGGTCGTCGAGCAGTACTTC.